The clone carrying this T cell receptor beta chain was recorded once. Its antigen remains unidentified. Naive CD8 isolation took CD45RO-negative cells positively selected for CCR7 and excluded terminally differentiated effector memory CD45RA+ cells. This record comes from a study of shared clonotypes between healthy human individuals. Overall study: The composition of the donors was a couple of women and a few men aged 18 to 49. Whole-study findings and limits: What limited the represented genetic and exposure-history diversity was the small number of donors. An anticipated effect of sequencing depth on clonotype sharing among donors was recognized.

How the authors handled the data: As immunoSEQ supplied junction-only sequences (without quality scores), filtering differed. The data were produced by immunoSEQ multiplex PCR, yet TCRdb's version contains in-frame clones alone and is incomplete. The DNA gave D and trimming, while V, J and clone size come from that table. The data hold about 590,000 clones, with just under 97% observed a single time. The CDR3 is 12 residues long. The V end was cut by 4 bases, the J end by 3 bases, with 7 bases between. Germline CDR1 reads SEHNR; CDR2 reads FQNEAQ (reference sequence). The sample comprised naive CD8+ T cells sorted from blood. The rearrangement joins TRBV7-9 to TRBJ2-7, with no clear D. This clonotype originated in a woman in her 30s in good health. This chain's CDR3 is CASSYGVYEQYF. CDR3 DNA: TGTGCCAGCAGCTACGGAGTCTACGAGCAGTACTTC.